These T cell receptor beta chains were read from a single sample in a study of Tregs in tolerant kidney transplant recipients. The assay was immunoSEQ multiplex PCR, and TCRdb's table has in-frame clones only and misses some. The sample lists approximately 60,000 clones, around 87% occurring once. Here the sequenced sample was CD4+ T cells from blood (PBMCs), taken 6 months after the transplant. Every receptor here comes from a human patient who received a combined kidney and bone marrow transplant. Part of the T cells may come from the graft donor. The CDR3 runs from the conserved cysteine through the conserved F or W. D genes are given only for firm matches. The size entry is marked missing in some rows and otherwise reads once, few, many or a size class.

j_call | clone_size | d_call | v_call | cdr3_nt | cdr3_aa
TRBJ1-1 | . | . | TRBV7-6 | TGTGCCAGCAGCTCACATCGACAGCTTAAAGCTTTCTTT | CASSSHRQLKAFF
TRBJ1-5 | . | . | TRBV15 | TGTGCCACCAGCAGGGACAGCGGTAGGCGGCCCCAGCATTTT | CATSRDSGRRPQHF
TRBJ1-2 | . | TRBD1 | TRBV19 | TGTGCCAGTAGGCCCGGACAGGCGTCGTATGGCTACACCTTC | CASRPGQASYGYTF
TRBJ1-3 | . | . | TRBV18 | TGTGCCAGCTCACCACAATCCCAGCGCTCTGGAAACACCATATATTTT | CASSPQSQRSGNTIYF
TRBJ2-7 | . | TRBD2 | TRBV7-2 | TGTGCCAGCAGCCGACTAGCGGCGTCCTACGAGCAGTACTTC | CASSRLAASYEQYF
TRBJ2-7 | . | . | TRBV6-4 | TGTGCCAGCAGTGAAGTTGACAGGACCTACGAGCAGTACTTC | CASSEVDRTYEQYF
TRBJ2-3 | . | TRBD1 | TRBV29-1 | TGCAGCGTTTCCGGGACAGGGGGCACAGATACGCAGTATTTT | CSVSGTGGTDTQYF
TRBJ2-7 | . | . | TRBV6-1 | TGTGCCAGCAGTGAAAGGGGGGGAGCGGAGTCCTACGAGCAGTACTTC | CASSERGGAESYEQYF
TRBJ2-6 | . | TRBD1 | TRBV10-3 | TGTGCCATCAGCCGGGACAGGGGCTCTGGGGCCAACGTCCTGACTTTC | CAISRDRGSGANVLTF
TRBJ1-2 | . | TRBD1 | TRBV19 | TGTGCCAGTAGTACACCGGGACAGGGATCCTATGGCTACACCTTC | CASSTPGQGSYGYTF
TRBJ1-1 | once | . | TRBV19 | TGTGCCAGTAGTATGTTTCGGGGGGCGCAATCTCTGAACACTGAAGCTTTCTTT | CASSMFRGAQSLNTEAFF
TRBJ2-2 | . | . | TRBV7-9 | TGTGCCAGCAGTCCAAGCGGCACCGGGGAGCTGTTTTTT | CASSPSGTGELFF
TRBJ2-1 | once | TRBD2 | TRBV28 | TGTGCCAGCAGGTGGGGACTAGCGGGAGACGAGCAGTTCTTC | CASRWGLAGDEQFF
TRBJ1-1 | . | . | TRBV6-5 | TGTGCCAGCAGTTACTCGAGGATGAACACTGAAGCTTTCTTT | CASSYSRMNTEAFF
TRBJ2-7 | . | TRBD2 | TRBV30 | TGTGCCTGGAGTGTTGGACTAGCTAACGAGCAGTACTTC | CAWSVGLANEQYF
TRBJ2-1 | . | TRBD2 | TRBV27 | TGTGCCAGCAGTTTAAGGACTAGCGGGAGTAGGTTGGGCAATGAGCAGTTCTTC | CASSLRTSGSRLGNEQFF
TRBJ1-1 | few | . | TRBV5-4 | TGTGCCAGCAGCTTCCCAGGGGAGGGGAACACTGAAGCTTTCTTT | CASSFPGEGNTEAFF
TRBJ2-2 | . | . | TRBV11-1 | TGTGCCAGCAGTCTCAGGAATACCGGGGAGCTGTTTTTT | CASSLRNTGELFF
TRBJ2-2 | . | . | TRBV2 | TGTGCCAGCATTAGCGGAGAGGACACCGGGGAGCTGTTTTTT | CASISGEDTGELFF
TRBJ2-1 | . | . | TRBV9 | TGTGCCAGCAGCGTAAGCGGTTGGGGATACAATGAGCAGTTCTTC | CASSVSGWGYNEQFF
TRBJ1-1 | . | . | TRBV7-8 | TGTGCCAGCAGGCGGGCCCCGAACACTGAAGCTTTCTTT | CASRRAPNTEAFF
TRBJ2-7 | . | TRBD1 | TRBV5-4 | TGTGCCAGCAGCGGGACAGGGGGCGCGGCGTCCGGCGAGCAGTACTTC | CASSGTGGAASGEQYF
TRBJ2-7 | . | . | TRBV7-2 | TGTGCCAGCAGCTTAATACAGGGCTCTATCTACGAGCAGTACTTC | CASSLIQGSIYEQYF
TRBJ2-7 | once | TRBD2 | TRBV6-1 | TGTGCCAGCAGTGGACTAGCGGGAGGCCTGAACGAGCAGTACTTC | CASSGLAGGLNEQYF
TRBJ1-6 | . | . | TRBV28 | TGTGCCAGCAGTTTCACAGGAACAGGGCTACCCCTCCACTTT | CASSFTGTGLPLHF
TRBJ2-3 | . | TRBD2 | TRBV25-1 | TGTGCCAGCAGTGAATATGGACGGGAGGGGGGCACAGATACGCAGTATTTT | CASSEYGREGGTDTQYF
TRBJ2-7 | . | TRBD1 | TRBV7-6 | TGTGCCAGCAGCTTAACTGGACAGGGAGTTGGCTACGAGCAGTACTTC | CASSLTGQGVGYEQYF
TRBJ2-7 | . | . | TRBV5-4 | TGTGCCAGCAGCTTACATAGGGGAAGGTACGAGCAGTACTTC | CASSLHRGRYEQYF
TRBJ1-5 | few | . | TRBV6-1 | TGTGCCAGCAGTGAAGCATACAGGGCTCGACAGCCCCAGCATTTT | CASSEAYRARQPQHF
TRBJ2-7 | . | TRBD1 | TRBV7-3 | TGTGCCAGCAGCACGGGACAGGTTCACTTCGAGCAGTACTTC | CASSTGQVHFEQYF
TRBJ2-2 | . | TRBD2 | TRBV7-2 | TGTGCCAGCAGCATGGGACTAGCGTTCGGGGAGCTGTTTTTT | CASSMGLAFGELFF
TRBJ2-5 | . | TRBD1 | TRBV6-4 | TGTGCCAGCAGTGATCGGACAGGGGTTCAAGAGACCCAGTACTTC | CASSDRTGVQETQYF
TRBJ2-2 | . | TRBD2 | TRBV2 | TGTGCCAGCAGTGCTAGAACCGGGACTAGCGGTAACACCGGGGAGCTGTTTTTT | CASSARTGTSGNTGELFF
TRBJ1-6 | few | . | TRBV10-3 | TGTGCCAGCAGTTCAGAATACAGGTCCGCTTCACCCCTCCACTTT | CASSSEYRSASPLHF
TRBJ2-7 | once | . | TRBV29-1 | TGCAGCGCATCCCCGGGGCGGGGTCTGGACGAGCAGTACTTC | CSASPGRGLDEQYF
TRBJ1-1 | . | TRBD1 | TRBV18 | TGTGCCAGCTCGAACCTCCGGGACAGGGGTGGTGAAGCTTTCTTT | CASSNLRDRGGEAFF
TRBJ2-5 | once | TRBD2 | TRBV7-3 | TGTGCCAGCAGCTTAAGGGGCGGGAGTGGGGAGACCCAGTACTTC | CASSLRGGSGETQYF
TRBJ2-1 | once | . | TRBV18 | TGTGCCAGCTCACCACGAGCTGGTAGCTCCTACAATGAGCAGTTCTTC | CASSPRAGSSYNEQFF
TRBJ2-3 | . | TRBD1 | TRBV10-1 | TGCGCCAGCTCGGGACAGGGTAGCACAGATACGCAGTATTTT | CASSGQGSTDTQYF
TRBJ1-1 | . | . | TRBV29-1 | TGCAGCGTTGAACCTCGTGGGGGGGTCGGGGGCACTGAAGCTTTCTTT | CSVEPRGGVGGTEAFF
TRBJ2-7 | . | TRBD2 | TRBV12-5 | TGTGCTAGTGGTTGGACTAGCGGGAGTCCCGGGGAGCAGTACTTC | CASGWTSGSPGEQYF
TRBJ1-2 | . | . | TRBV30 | TGTGCCTGGATTGGGGCTTTCTATGGCTACACCTTC | CAWIGAFYGYTF
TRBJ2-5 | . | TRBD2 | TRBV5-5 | TGTGCCAGCAGCCGCCTACTAGCGGGAGAGGTCCAAGAGACCCAGTACTTC | CASSRLLAGEVQETQYF
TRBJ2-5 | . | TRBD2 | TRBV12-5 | TGTGCTAGTGGTTGGACTAGCGGGGGGGTAGAGACCCAGTACTTC | CASGWTSGGVETQYF
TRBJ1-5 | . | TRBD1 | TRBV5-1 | TGCGCCAGCAGCCCCAACGGGGACAGTGGCAATCAGCCCCAGCATTTT | CASSPNGDSGNQPQHF
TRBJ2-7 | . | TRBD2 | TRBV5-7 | TGTGCCAGCAGCTTGGAACTAGCGAGAACCTACGAGCAGTACTTC | CASSLELARTYEQYF
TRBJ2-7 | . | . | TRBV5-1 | TGCGCCAGCAGCTTGGTTTTTGGCAACCTCTACGAGCAGTACTTC | CASSLVFGNLYEQYF
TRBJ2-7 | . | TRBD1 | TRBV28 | TGTGCCAGCACCAGAGTCCGGGACAGGGGATACGAGCAGTACTTC | CASTRVRDRGYEQYF